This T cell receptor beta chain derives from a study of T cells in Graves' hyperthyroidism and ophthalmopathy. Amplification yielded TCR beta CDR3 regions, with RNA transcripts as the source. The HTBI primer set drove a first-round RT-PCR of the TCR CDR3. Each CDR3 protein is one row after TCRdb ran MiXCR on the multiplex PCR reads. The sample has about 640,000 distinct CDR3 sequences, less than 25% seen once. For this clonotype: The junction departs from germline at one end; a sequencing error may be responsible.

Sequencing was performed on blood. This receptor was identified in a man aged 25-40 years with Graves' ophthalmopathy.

CDR3 coding DNA: TGTGCCGGCAGCCGCAGGGATATAAACACCGGGGAGCTGTTTTTT. It translates to CAGSRRDINTGELFF. The chain couples TRBV5-6 to TRBJ2-2; D possibly corresponds to TRBD1 (5 bases). Germline lookup yields CDR1 SGHDT and CDR2 YYEEEE. CDR3 length: 15 amino acids.